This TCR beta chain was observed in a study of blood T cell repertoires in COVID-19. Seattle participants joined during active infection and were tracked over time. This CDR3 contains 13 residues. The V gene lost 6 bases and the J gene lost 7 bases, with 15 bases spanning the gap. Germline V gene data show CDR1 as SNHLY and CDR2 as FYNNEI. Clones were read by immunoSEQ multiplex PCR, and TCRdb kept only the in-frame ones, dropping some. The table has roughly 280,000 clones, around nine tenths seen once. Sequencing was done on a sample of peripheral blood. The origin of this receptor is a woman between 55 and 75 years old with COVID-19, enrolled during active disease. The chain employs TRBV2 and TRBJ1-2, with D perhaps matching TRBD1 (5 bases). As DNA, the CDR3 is TGTGCCAGCAGCCTAAACCGGGGGGGTGGCTACACCTTC. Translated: CASSLNRGGGYTF.